This entry describes one T cell receptor (beta chain). Its target is unknown. The CDR3 regions of TCR beta were amplified from RNA transcripts. The study used the HTBI primer set for a first-round RT-PCR of the TCR CDR3. TCRdb reprocessed the multiplex PCR reads via MiXCR and lists one record per CDR3 protein. Altogether hundreds of thousands of distinct CDR3 sequences are present, less than 45% being singletons, with the ten largest covering more than 7%. This specimen comes from a study of T cells in Graves' hyperthyroidism and ophthalmopathy. Study-level results: Ophthalmopathy and stable hyperthyroidism were separated by a 13 V-J model. Most clonotypes that expanded in the thyroid above 0.001 also showed up in blood.

V lost 6 bases to trimming and J lost 3 bases, with 9 bases between them. There are 13 residues in the CDR3. Germline lookup yields CDR1 SQVTM and CDR2 ANQGSEA. Criteria for exclusion of patients were uncontrolled infection, other autoimmune disease, pregnancy or lactation. This sequence originates from an adult man with Graves' disease, either hyperthyroidism or ophthalmopathy (not recorded which). Sequencing input: peripheral blood or thyroid tissue (not recorded which). The chain couples TRBV29-1 to TRBJ1-6, with D perhaps TRBD1 (6 bases). Written as DNA, the CDR3 is TGCAGCGTACGGGACAACTATAATTCACCCCTCCACTTT. Translation: CSVRDNYNSPLHF.